This record concerns one T cell receptor (beta chain) sequence. The data are from a study of T cell responses to AZD1222 COVID-19 vaccine. CDR3 size: 15 residues. The V gene lost 4 bases and the J gene lost 1 base, with 13 bases spanning the gap. Germline V gives CDR1 SGHVS, CDR2 FQNEAQ. Generated by immunoSEQ multiplex PCR, the TCRdb table keeps only in-frame clones and is missing some. Found here are roughly 91,000 clones, roughly 87% of them singletons; the top ten hold around 2.2%. This clonotype was sampled from an adult in good health. The starting material was peripheral blood, obtained on day 0 of AZD1222 vaccination. The J gene is TRBJ2-5, the V gene TRBV7-8, with D uncertain. CDR3 residues: CASSSKDQTQETQYF. The DNA for the CDR3 is TGTGCCAGCAGCTCTAAGGACCAAACCCAAGAGACCCAGTACTTC.